The 19 T cell receptor beta chains in this list originate from one sample, sequenced in a study of cytomegalovirus exposure and HLA in healthy donors. The PCR employed 60 Vbeta primers together with 13 Jbeta primers. The method was immunoSEQ multiplex PCR; TCRdb's version includes in-frame clones alone and lacks a portion of them. Counted here are about 160,000 clones, about 81% occurring once; the ten biggest clones make up about 0.98%. The sample was PBMCs. The source is a girl aged 2-10 years in good health and CMV-seropositive.

The chain has TRBV5-1 and TRBJ1-5; possibly TRBD1 for D (5 bases). The CDR3 totals 15 residues. Germline CDR1 is SGHRS and CDR2 is YFSETQ. V was shortened by 7 bases and J by 1 base, with 15 bases between the two germline ends. CDR3 in DNA: TGCGCCAGCGCCGCCGGGGGGGGAAGCAATCAGCCCCAGCATTTT. Translation gives CASAAGGGSNQPQHF.

This chain joins TRBV28 and TRBJ2-7; TRBD2 matches at 13 bases. Trimming cost V 6 bases and J 4 bases; bases outside gene matches: 6. Per germline, CDR1 MDHEN and CDR2 SYDVKM. This CDR3 has 15 amino acids. The CDR3 region is CASSSRTSGSYEQYF. The CDR3 DNA reads as TGTGCCAGCAGCTCAAGGACTAGCGGGAGTTACGAGCAGTACTTC.

The rearrangement joins TRBV18 to TRBJ2-7; 9 bases match TRBD1. With V trimmed by 3 bases and J by 1 base, 4 bases remained unmatched. The length of the CDR3 is 15 residues. Germline values: CDR1 KGHSH, CDR2 LQKENI. The CDR3 region is CASSPWTGDSYEQYF. The CDR3, as DNA: TGTGCCAGCTCACCTTGGACAGGGGATTCCTACGAGCAGTACTTC.

J is TRBJ2-1 and V is TRBV5-1, with 11 nucleotides matching TRBD1. The CDR3 is 14 amino acids. Trimming removed 4 bases from V and 7 bases from J; junction bases left unmatched: 4. Germline CDR1 and CDR2: SGHRS and YFSETQ. CDR3 coding DNA: TGCGCCAGCAGCGAGGGACAGGGGGGTAATGAGCAGTTCTTC. It specifies CASSEGQGGNEQFF. Variable domain in full (rest from reference TRBV5-1 and TRBJ2-1): KAGVTQTPRYLIKTRGQQVTLSCSPISGHRSVSWYQQTPGQGLQFLFEYFSETQRNKGNFPGRFSGRQFSNSRSEMNVSTLELGDSALYLCASSEGQGGNEQFFGPGTRLTVL.

The gene calls are TRBV5-1 and TRBJ2-7, with D possibly matching TRBD1 (6 bases). CDR3 size: 13 residues. V gave up 2 bases and J gave up 2 bases, with 8 bases separating them. The germline gives CDR1 SGHRS, CDR2 YFSETQ. The CDR3, as DNA: TGCGCCAGCAGCTTAGGGACAACCTACGAGCAGTACTTC. Protein: CASSLGTTYEQYF.

The chain has TRBV6-5 and TRBJ1-3; D is unclear. Between the trimmed V and J ends, which lost 6 bases and 1 base, there was a span of 13 bases. Germline CDR1 reads MNHEY; CDR2 reads SVGAGI. This CDR3 has 15 residues. The CDR3 loop reads CASSDNRLSGNTIYF. The CDR3 DNA reads as TGTGCCAGCAGCGACAACCGCCTTTCTGGAAACACCATATATTTT.

The J gene is TRBJ1-5, the V gene TRBV15; D is ambiguous. V was pared by 3 bases and J by 2 bases, with 8 bases between. This CDR3 comprises 14 residues. The germline V gene has CDR1 LNHNV and CDR2 YYDKDF (reference sequence). The CDR3, as DNA: TGTGCCACCAGCAGTAGAAACCGCAATCAGCCCCAGCATTTT. Its translation: CATSSRNRNQPQHF.

The J gene is TRBJ1-5, the V gene TRBV18; D gene ambiguous. The CDR3 loop spans 14 amino acids. V was shortened by 3 bases and J by 2 bases, with 8 bases between the two germline ends. CDR1 and CDR2 from the germline V gene are KGHSH and LQKENI. The CDR3 coding sequence is TGTGCCAGCTCACCCGGCAGCGGCAATCAGCCCCAGCATTTT. This encodes CASSPGSGNQPQHF.

In its sample, this clone was seen a few times. The chain links TRBV4-1 to TRBJ1-4; D unresolved. Looked up from germline, CDR1 is MGHRA and CDR2 is YSYEKL. Trimming stripped 6 bases from V and 5 bases from J, with 13 bases between. This CDR3 contains 14 residues. DNA for the CDR3: TGCGCCAGCAGGCGACCGGGTCCAAATGAAAAACTGTTTTTT. Translating gives CASRRPGPNEKLFF.

The chain joins TRBV5-4 to TRBJ2-1; 8 bases line up with TRBD1. In germline, CDR1 is SGHNT, CDR2 YYREEE (reference sequence). Losses at the gene ends were 4 bases for V and 3 bases for J; bases not matched to a gene: 6. CDR3 length: 15 amino acids. CDR3 nucleotide sequence: TGTGCCAGCAGCGTAACAGGGGGGAGCTACAATGAGCAGTTCTTC. Translation: CASSVTGGSYNEQFF.

V gene TRBV7-8 combines with J gene TRBJ1-1, with a possible D match to TRBD1 (6 bases). Looked up from germline, CDR1 is SGHVS and CDR2 is FQNEAQ. V was trimmed by 1 base and J by 5 bases, leaving 32 bases between them. The CDR3 runs 21 residues. The CDR3 DNA follows: TGTGCCAGCAGCTTAGGTCGGGGGGGGCGCCCCCCCTGGTTCTCGAGTACTGAAGCTTTCTTT. Translated: CASSLGRGGRPPWFSSTEAFF. Full variable domain (outside the CDR3, taken from reference TRBV7-8 and TRBJ1-1): GAGVSQSPRYKVAKRGQDVALRCDPISGHVSLFWYQQALGQGPEFLTYFQNEAQLDKSGLPSDRFFAERPEGSVSTLKIQRTQQEDSAVYLCASSLGRGGRPPWFSSTEAFFGQGTRLTVV.

The chain carries TRBV30 and TRBJ1-1; TRBD1 is a possible D gene (5 bases). This CDR3 is built from 12 residues. Germline V lookup: CDR1 GTSNPN, CDR2 SVGIG (reference sequence). Deletions cut 2 bases from V and 4 bases from J, with 8 bases between. For the CDR3, the DNA is TGTGCCTGGAGTATGGGGCCCACTGAAGCTTTCTTT. Translating gives CAWSMGPTEAFF.

The rearrangement links TRBV5-1 to TRBJ2-7; TRBD2 agrees at 7 bases. V dropped 4 bases and J dropped 0; count of bases not matched to a gene: 7. Germline V gives CDR1 SGHRS, CDR2 YFSETQ. The CDR3 contains 15 residues. The CDR3 protein is CASSGGDGSSYEQYF. CDR3 bases: TGCGCCAGCAGCGGGGGGGACGGGAGCTCCTACGAGCAGTACTTC.

The rearrangement links TRBV4-1 to TRBJ1-4; perhaps TRBD1 as D (6 bases). The ends were cut back, 2 bases at V and 9 bases at J, with 28 bases in the middle. The CDR3 loop spans 19 amino acids. Germline lookup yields CDR1 MGHRA and CDR2 YSYEKL. The CDR3 is CASSQRSVVGQGWDKKLFF. DNA for the CDR3: TGCGCCAGCAGCCAACGATCCGTGGTTGGTCAGGGGTGGGACAAAAAACTGTTTTTT.

The chain combines TRBV19 with TRBJ2-1, with 9 bases aligning to TRBD2. This CDR3 has 17 amino acids. Germline V lookup: CDR1 LNHDA, CDR2 SQIVND (reference sequence). Trimming removed 2 bases from V and 7 bases from J; junction bases left unmatched: 12. CDR3 loop: CASSILRDWTSVNEQFF. The CDR3, as DNA: TGTGCCAGTAGTATACTACGAGATTGGACTAGCGTTAATGAGCAGTTCTTC.

The chain has TRBV6-1 and TRBJ2-3; 11 bases map to TRBD2. The length of the CDR3 is 16 residues. Losses at the gene ends were 4 bases for V and 5 bases for J; bases not matched to a gene: 8. The germline CDR1 and CDR2 sequences are MNHNS and SASEGT. CDR3 protein: CASSGPGTSGRDTQYF. Written as DNA, the CDR3 is TGTGCCAGCAGTGGTCCCGGGACTAGCGGTAGAGATACGCAGTATTTT.

The CDR3 spells CASSEASGTGGGQPQHF. The CDR3 region has the DNA TGTGCCAGCAGTGAAGCTAGTGGGACAGGGGGCGGTCAGCCCCAGCATTTT. V usage is TRBV2 and J usage is TRBJ1-5; TRBD1 matches at 12 bases. Germline V gene sequence: CDR1 SNHLY, CDR2 FYNNEI. V dropped 0 bases and J dropped 6; count of bases not matched to a gene: 6. This CDR3 region has 17 residues. Together with reference TRBV2 and TRBJ1-5, the CDR3 gives the full variable domain: EPEVTQTPSHQVTQMGQEVILRCVPISNHLYFYWYRQILGQKVEFLVSFYNNEISEKSEIFDDQFSVERPDGSNFTLKIRSTKLEDSAMYFCASSEASGTGGGQPQHFGDGTRLSIL.

This rearrangement joins TRBV6-4 to TRBJ2-1, with TRBD2 identical over 7 bases. CDR1 MRHNA and CDR2 SNTAGT come from the germline V gene. The CDR3 runs 15 residues. The V segment lost 3 bases and the J segment 1 base; nucleotides outside the gene matches: 3. The CDR3 DNA is TGTGCCAGCAGTGAGGGAGCGGGATCCTACAATGAGCAGTTCTTC. Protein: CASSEGAGSYNEQFF.

This chain connects TRBV1 to TRBJ1-5; the table's D call, TRBD1, has no DNA check behind it. TRBV1 is a pseudogene segment. The length of the CDR3 is 17 residues. CDR3 protein: CTSSQESFGQLNQPQHF. CDR3 coding DNA: TGCACCAGCAGCCAAGAAAGCTTTGGACAGCTCAATCAGCCCCAGCATTTT.